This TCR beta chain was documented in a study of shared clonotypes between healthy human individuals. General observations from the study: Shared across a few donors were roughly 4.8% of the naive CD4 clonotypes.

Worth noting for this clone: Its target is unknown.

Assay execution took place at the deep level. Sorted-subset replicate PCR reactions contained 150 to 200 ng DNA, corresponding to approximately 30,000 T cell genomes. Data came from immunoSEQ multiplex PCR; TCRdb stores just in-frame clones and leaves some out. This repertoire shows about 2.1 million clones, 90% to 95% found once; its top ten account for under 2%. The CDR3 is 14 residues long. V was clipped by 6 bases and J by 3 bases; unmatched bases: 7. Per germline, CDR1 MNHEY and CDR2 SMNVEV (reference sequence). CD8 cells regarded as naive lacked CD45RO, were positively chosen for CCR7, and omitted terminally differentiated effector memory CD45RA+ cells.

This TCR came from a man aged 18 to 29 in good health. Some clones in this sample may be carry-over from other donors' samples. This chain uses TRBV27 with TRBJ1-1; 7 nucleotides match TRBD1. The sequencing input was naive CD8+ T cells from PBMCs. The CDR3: CASSIRQGYTEAFF. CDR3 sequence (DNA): TGTGCCAGCAGCATTCGACAGGGTTACACTGAAGCTTTCTTT.